The rows below give T cell receptor beta chains drawn from one sample of a study of blood T cells in healthy people across ages. TCRdb re-called the 5' RACE reads through MiXCR, storing one row per CDR3 protein. The data contain about 730,000 distinct CDR3 sequences, approximately 43% of them singletons. The sample taken for sequencing was blood. The receptors were gathered from a woman aged 60 to 75 in good health. CDR3s include the opening cysteine and the closing phenylalanine or tryptophan. The order of the fields is V gene, clone size, J gene, CDR3 protein. The size entry is marked missing in some rows and otherwise reads once, few, many or a size class.

v_gene: TRBV7-9; abundance: many; j_gene: TRBJ2-5; CDR3aa: CASTGLAGETQYF
v_gene: TRBV2; abundance: .; j_gene: TRBJ2-5; CDR3aa: CASSEGGRLLYF
v_gene: TRBV10-2; abundance: .; j_gene: TRBJ2-7; CDR3aa: CASSTGQGAQYF
v_gene: TRBV7-9; abundance: .; j_gene: TRBJ2-1; CDR3aa: CASSARDRVYNEQFF
v_gene: TRBV24-1; abundance: .; j_gene: TRBJ2-1; CDR3aa: CATSDKQGVDNEQFF
v_gene: TRBV20-1; abundance: few; j_gene: TRBJ1-1; CDR3aa: CSATGLTSLHTEAFF
v_gene: TRBV7-2; abundance: .; j_gene: TRBJ2-7; CDR3aa: CATRPGHSGYEQYF
v_gene: TRBV28; abundance: many; j_gene: TRBJ2-7; CDR3aa: CASSLGLAGAYEQYF
v_gene: TRBV7-2; abundance: many; j_gene: TRBJ2-1; CDR3aa: CASSPLAVAYNEQFF
v_gene: TRBV28; abundance: few; j_gene: TRBJ2-1; CDR3aa: CASSSPQVASYNEQFF
v_gene: TRBV5-4; abundance: .; j_gene: TRBJ2-1; CDR3aa: CASNSGLAMFF
v_gene: TRBV7-8; abundance: .; j_gene: TRBJ2-5; CDR3aa: CASSLGRRLAGGVQETQYF
v_gene: TRBV11-2; abundance: few; j_gene: TRBJ2-7; CDR3aa: CASSVVLEVEQYF
v_gene: TRBV28; abundance: few; j_gene: TRBJ2-2; CDR3aa: CASSLNGQGRSGELFF